Below are 2 T cell receptor beta chains sequenced from a single sample in a study of cytomegalovirus exposure and HLA in healthy donors. With 60 Vbeta and 13 Jbeta primers, the PCR was carried out. Using immunoSEQ multiplex PCR, the repertoire was profiled, and TCRdb retains in-frame clones only, with some absent. The sample lists fewer than 150,000 clones, more than 70% seen once, with roughly 2% in the top ten. The sequencing input was PBMCs. These receptors all stem from a man aged 25 to 45 in good health and CMV-seronegative.

The J gene is TRBJ2-1, the V gene TRBV6-5; 11 bases are a match to TRBD2. The germline V gene encodes CDR1 MNHEY and CDR2 SVGAGI. Trimming removed 4 bases from V and 7 bases from J; junction bases left unmatched: 9. The CDR3 totals 16 residues. CDR3 bases: TGTGCCAGCAGTTTTTTTAGCGGGAGGGCCGGGAATGAGCAGTTCTTC. Translated: CASSFFSGRAGNEQFF.

V is TRBV18 and J is TRBJ1-2, with D possibly matching TRBD1 (5 bases). V shed 5 bases and J shed 3 bases, with 13 bases lying between them. This CDR3 has 14 amino acids. Per germline, CDR1 KGHSH and CDR2 LQKENI. CDR3 bases: TGTGCCAGCTCATCAGGTCAGGGCCACTATGGCTACACCTTC. Encoded protein: CASSSGQGHYGYTF.